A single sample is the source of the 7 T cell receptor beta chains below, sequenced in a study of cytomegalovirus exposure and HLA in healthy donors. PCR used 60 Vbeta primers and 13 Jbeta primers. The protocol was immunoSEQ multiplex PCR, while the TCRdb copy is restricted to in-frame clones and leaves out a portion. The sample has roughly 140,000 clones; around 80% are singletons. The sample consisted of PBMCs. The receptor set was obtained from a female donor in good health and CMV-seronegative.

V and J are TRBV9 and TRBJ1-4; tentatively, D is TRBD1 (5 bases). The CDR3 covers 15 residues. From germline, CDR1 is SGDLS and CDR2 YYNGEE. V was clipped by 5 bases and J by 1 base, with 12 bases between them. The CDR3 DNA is TGTGCCAGCAGTAAGGGGATAGGAACTAATGAAAAACTGTTTTTT. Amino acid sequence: CASSKGIGTNEKLFF.

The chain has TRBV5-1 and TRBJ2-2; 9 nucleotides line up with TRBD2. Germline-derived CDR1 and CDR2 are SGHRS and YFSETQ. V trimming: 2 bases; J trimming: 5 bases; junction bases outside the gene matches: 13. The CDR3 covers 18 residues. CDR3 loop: CASSFALAGSTGTGELFF. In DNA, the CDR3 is TGCGCCAGCAGCTTTGCGCTAGCGGGATCTACGGGGACCGGGGAGCTGTTTTTT.

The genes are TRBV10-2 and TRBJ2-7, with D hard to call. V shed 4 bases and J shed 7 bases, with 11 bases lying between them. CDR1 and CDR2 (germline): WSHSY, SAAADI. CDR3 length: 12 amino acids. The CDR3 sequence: CASSGSWQEQYF. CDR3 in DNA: TGCGCCAGCAGTGGATCATGGCAGGAGCAGTACTTC.

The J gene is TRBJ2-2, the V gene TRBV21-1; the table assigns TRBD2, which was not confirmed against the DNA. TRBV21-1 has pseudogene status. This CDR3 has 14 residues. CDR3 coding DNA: TGTGCCAGCAGCAAATTATGGGGGGCCGGGGAGCTGTTTTTT. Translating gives CASSKLWGAGELFF.

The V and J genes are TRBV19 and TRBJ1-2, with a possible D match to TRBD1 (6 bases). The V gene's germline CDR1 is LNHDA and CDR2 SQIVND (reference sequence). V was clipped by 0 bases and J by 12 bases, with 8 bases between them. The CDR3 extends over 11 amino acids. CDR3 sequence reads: CASSIEGANTF. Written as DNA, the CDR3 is TGTGCCAGTAGTATAGAGGGGGCCAACACCTTC.

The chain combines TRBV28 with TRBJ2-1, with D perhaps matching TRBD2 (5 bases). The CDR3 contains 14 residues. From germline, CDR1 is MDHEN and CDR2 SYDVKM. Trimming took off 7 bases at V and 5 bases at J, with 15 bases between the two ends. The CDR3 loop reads CASKAGLRHNEQFF. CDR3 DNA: TGTGCCAGCAAAGCCGGACTTAGGCACAATGAGCAGTTCTTC.

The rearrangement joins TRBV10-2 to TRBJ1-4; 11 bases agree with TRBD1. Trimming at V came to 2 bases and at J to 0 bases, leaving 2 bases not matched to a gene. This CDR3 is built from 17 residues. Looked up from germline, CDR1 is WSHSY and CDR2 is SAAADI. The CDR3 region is CASSERTGGPTNEKLFF. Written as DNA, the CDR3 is TGCGCCAGCAGTGAGAGGACAGGGGGCCCAACTAATGAAAAACTGTTTTTT.